This section outlines one T cell receptor beta chain sequence together with its context. The entry originates in a study of T-cell reconstitution after alpha-beta-depleted transplantation in children. Preparation of the TCRbeta library involved a method that used unique molecular identifiers. Each CDR3 protein is one row after TCRdb ran MiXCR on the PCR reads. Among approximately 70,000 distinct CDR3 sequences listed, approximately 5% were seen once. The CDR3 spans 14 residues. V was clipped by 5 bases and J by 8 bases, with 18 bases between them. Germline assignment: CDR1 SEHNR and CDR2 FQNEAQ (reference sequence).

Sequences were derived from PBMCs, mostly from graft donor cells, sampled 180 days after TCRalphabeta/CD19-depleted stem cell transplant. This chain uses TRBV7-9 with TRBJ1-2; D is undetermined. This sequence originates from a boy younger than two who had a stem cell transplant for acute myeloid leukemia, so the T cells may come from the graft donor. CDR3 amino acids: CASSPLIEVRGYTF. CDR3 nucleotides: TGTGCCAGCAGCCCATTAATAGAGGTGAGGGGCTACACCTTC.